Shown below are 4 T cell receptor beta chains from a single sample sequenced in a study of T-cell memory formation after mild COVID-19 listed by TCRdb under 2021. Library preparation was by 5' RACE. The sequencer listed for this sample is Illumina NovaSeq 6000. TCRdb's own reprocessing of the public reads used fastp at Q25 and MiXCR and kept productive beta chains. Rows with a matching CDR3 protein are joined into one entry that keeps the most common DNA and genes. This sample has more than 300,000 distinct CDR3 sequences in its table, and 20% to 25% of those were observed once. Roughly 21% of the sample goes to the ten largest clones. Sequenced input: PBMCs or a T cell subset sorted from them (not recorded which). The receptors here all came from a man between 18 and 29 years old who had mild COVID-19 (a few samples of this study predate the infection). The sample titles of this study are shuffled in the database, so cell type and time point are left out; the donor was told from shared clones.

The gene calls are TRBV19 and TRBJ1-2, with 7 positions matching TRBD1. V lost 3 bases to trimming and J lost 7 bases; unmatched junction nucleotides: 5. This CDR3 comprises 13 residues. Germline V gene data show CDR1 as LNHDA and CDR2 as SQIVND (reference sequence). In nucleotides, the CDR3 is TGTGCCAGTAGTATGGAACAGGGGACTGGCTACACCTTC. Translation: CASSMEQGTGYTF.

This clonotype was seen only a few times. This rearrangement joins TRBV4-1 to TRBJ2-7, with 10 bases aligning to TRBD1. V gave up 6 bases and J gave up 2 bases; unmatched junction bases: 7. Germline V CDR1 and CDR2: MGHRA, YSYEKL. The CDR3 loop spans 15 amino acids. CDR3 sequence reads: CASRAPGQGTYEQYF. DNA of the CDR3: TGCGCCAGCAGGGCCCCGGGACAGGGGACCTACGAGCAGTACTTC.

This chain links TRBV12-3 or TRBV12-4 with TRBJ2-3; 8 bases agree with TRBD2. The CDR3 spans 14 residues. Trimming took 6 bases from V and 6 from J; bases not matched to a gene: 8. The CDR3 spells CASRPAGGGDTQYF. The CDR3 DNA reads TGTGCCAGCAGGCCCGCGGGGGGTGGGGATACGCAGTATTTT.

CDR3 DNA: TGTGCCAGCAGCGTAGCCGGCGGGGGGGCTCCAGAGACCCAGTACTTC. Protein sequence: CASSVAGGGAPETQYF. The chain links TRBV9 to TRBJ2-5; TRBD2 aligns across 9 bases. V lost 0 bases and J lost 4; bases outside the gene matches: 7. This CDR3 has 16 amino acids. CDR1 and CDR2 from the germline V gene are SGDLS and YYNGEE.